These 11 T cell receptor beta chains share one sample of origin, sequenced in a study of T cells in Graves' hyperthyroidism and ophthalmopathy. Regions amplified from RNA transcripts were the TCR beta CDR3 regions. Carried out on the TCR CDR3, a first-round RT-PCR used the HTBI primer set. TCRdb passed the multiplex PCR reads through MiXCR, listing each CDR3 protein once. There are some 530,000 distinct CDR3 sequences in the sample; about 20% occur only once, and 49% lies in the top ten. Source material: blood. These receptors originate from a woman in her 70s with Graves' ophthalmopathy.

This clonotype has just a few counts. The V call is TRBV19, the J call TRBJ1-1; the D gene is possibly TRBD1 (6 bases). Germline values: CDR1 LNHDA, CDR2 SQIVND (reference sequence). Trimming shortened V by 6 bases and J by 0 bases, and 11 bases separated the two germline ends. The CDR3 length is 14 residues. The CDR3 DNA is TGTGCCAGTAGACGGACAGACGTGAACACTGAAGCTTTCTTT. Encoded protein: CASRRTDVNTEAFF.

This clonotype was detected a few times. The chain employs TRBV12-5 and TRBJ2-1, with a possible D match to TRBD1 (6 bases). V was clipped by 10 bases and J by 3 bases, with 13 bases between them. CDR1 and CDR2 (germline): LGHNT, FRNRAP. This CDR3 spans 13 amino acids. CDR3 residues: CATQQGFYNEQFF. CDR3 nucleotide sequence: TGTGCTACCCAACAGGGTTTCTACAATGAGCAGTTCTTC.

This clonotype has a count of ten or more. V is TRBV12-3 or TRBV12-4 and J is TRBJ1-5; 12 positions match TRBD1. This CDR3 spans 16 amino acids. Unmatched junction bases numbered 5, after V lost 5 bases and J lost 3 bases. DNA of the CDR3: TGTGCCAGCAGTCCAGGGACAGGGGGCCTCAATCAGCCCCAGCATTTT. Its protein is CASSPGTGGLNQPQHF.

This clonotype was observed many times. The chain has TRBV3-1 and TRBJ1-1, with 7 nucleotides matching TRBD1. The V and J ends lost 4 bases and 2 bases, in that order; junction bases with no gene match: 13. Per germline, CDR1 LGHDT and CDR2 YNNKEL (reference sequence). This CDR3 is built from 17 residues. CDR3 sequence reads: CASSPLGRGSVNTEAFF. The CDR3 coding sequence is TGTGCCAGCAGCCCCTTGGGCAGGGGGTCGGTAAACACTGAAGCTTTCTTT.

The chain uses TRBV6-1 and TRBJ2-7; unclear D gene. This CDR3 region has 14 residues. V was shortened by 8 bases and J by 2 bases, with 16 bases between the two germline ends. Germline V gene sequence: CDR1 MNHNS, CDR2 SASEGT. The CDR3 is CASRPSYSPYEQYF. CDR3 in DNA: TGTGCCAGCCGTCCTAGTTATTCCCCCTACGAGCAGTACTTC.

Concerning this clonotype: An end of the junction differs from the germline gene, which may be a read error. The chain is built from TRBV7-7 and TRBJ2-1; weak D call: TRBD2 (5 bases). The CDR3 covers 16 residues. Germline CDR1 SSHAT, CDR2 FNYEAQ (reference sequence). In nucleotides, the CDR3 is TGTGCTAGCAGCTCAACTCCGGAACTAGGTATCAATGAGCAGTTCTTC. Amino acid sequence: CASSSTPELGINEQFF.

The chain recombines TRBV7-2 with TRBJ2-7; perhaps TRBD2 as D (6 bases). Between the trimmed V and J ends, which lost 3 bases and 6 bases, there was a span of 15 bases. The CDR3 has 14 amino acids. Germline assignment: CDR1 SGHTA and CDR2 FQGNSA. The CDR3, as DNA: TGTGCCAGCAGCTTTCGGGGGAGTAAGGGCGAGCAGTACTTC. It yields the protein CASSFRGSKGEQYF.

This clonotype was observed many times. This rearrangement joins TRBV3-1 to TRBJ1-2; possible D gene TRBD1, 5 bases. CDR1 is LGHDT, CDR2 YNNKEL, per germline (reference sequence). The CDR3 is 16 amino acids. V gave up 4 bases and J gave up 4 bases, with 19 bases separating them. DNA of the CDR3: TGTGCCAGCAGCCTTCTTGGGGGGTCCCAGTTCTATGGCTACACCTTC. Amino acids: CASSLLGGSQFYGYTF.

The CDR3 region is CASRPPSGLGSYEQYF. The CDR3 DNA sequence: TGTGCCAGCAGACCACCTAGCGGGCTCGGCTCCTACGAGCAGTACTTC. The rearrangement joins TRBV6-1 to TRBJ2-7; 8 nucleotides agree with TRBD2. Unmatched junction bases numbered 10, after V lost 6 bases and J lost 0 bases. The CDR3 contains 16 residues. The germline gives CDR1 MNHNS, CDR2 SASEGT.

Comment on this clonotype: A much larger clone lies one base from this, so it may be a read error. The CDR3 does not end in the conserved phenylalanine or tryptophan, so this is likely a read error. This sequence joins TRBV28 and TRBJ2-2, with 9 bases lining up with TRBD1. With V trimmed by 6 bases and J by 4 bases, 9 bases remained unmatched. Per the germline V gene, CDR1 is MDHEN and CDR2 is SYDVKM. The CDR3 is 16 residues long. The CDR3 DNA sequence: TGTGCCAGCAGCTCCGGACAGGGGTGGATCACCGGGGAGCTGTTTTTG. The encoded protein is CASSSGQGWITGELFL.

This clonotype showed up many times. The gene calls are TRBV28 and TRBJ2-7, with 9 bases identical to TRBD2. CDR1 is MDHEN and CDR2 is SYDVKM in the germline V gene. The junction had 5 bases not matched to a gene; V was cut back by 5 bases and J by 6 bases. CDR3 length: 13 residues. Here the CDR3 reads CASSLAGRGEQYF. In nucleotides, the CDR3 is TGTGCCAGCAGTCTAGCGGGAAGAGGCGAGCAGTACTTC.